These T cell receptor beta chains were read from a single sample in a study of blood T cell repertoires in COVID-19. Clones were read by immunoSEQ multiplex PCR, and TCRdb kept only the in-frame ones, dropping some. The table has around 67,000 clones, 84% seen once. Sequenced sample: peripheral blood. The receptor set was obtained from a man aged 65 to 85 with acute or convalescent COVID-19. The CDR3 runs from the conserved cysteine through the conserved F or W. Each record gives: clone size, J gene, D gene, V gene, CDR3 protein, CDR3 DNA. A D gene is named only where the DNA matches it firmly. The listing skips clone size in some rows; elsewhere it reads once, few, many or a size class.

.,TRBJ2-2,.,TRBV24-1,CATSDPRGSGGELFF,TGTGCCACCAGTGACCCACGGGGTAGCGGCGGGGAGCTGTTTTTT
.,TRBJ2-7,.,TRBV11-1,CASSQGSHEQYF,TGTGCCAGCAGCCAGGGGAGCCACGAGCAGTACTTC
.,TRBJ1-3,TRBD1,TRBV30,CAWEIQGSGNTIYF,TGTGCCTGGGAAATACAGGGGAGTGGAAACACCATATATTTT
.,TRBJ1-4,.,TRBV28,CASQSGTVATNEKLFF,TGTGCCAGTCAGTCCGGGACTGTCGCTACTAATGAAAAACTGTTTTTT
once,TRBJ2-3,TRBD2,TRBV5-6,CASSGDGLAGTDTQYF,TGTGCCAGCAGTGGTGATGGACTAGCGGGCACAGATACGCAGTATTTT
.,TRBJ1-2,.,TRBV6-6,CASTTQEGFGYTF,TGTGCCAGCACCACCCAGGAGGGGTTTGGCTACACCTTC
once,TRBJ1-2,TRBD1,TRBV11-1,CASSLNRGNGGYTF,TGTGCCAGCAGCTTAAACAGGGGGAACGGGGGCTACACCTTC
.,TRBJ1-5,TRBD1,TRBV3-1/TRBV3-2,CASSQGDRGLQPQHF,TGTGCCAGCAGCCAAGGGGACAGGGGGCTTCAGCCCCAGCATTTT
.,TRBJ1-4,.,TRBV5-1,CASSLGSGGNEKLFF,TGCGCCAGCAGCTTGGGTTCCGGCGGAAATGAAAAACTGTTTTTT
.,TRBJ2-5,.,TRBV5-1,CASSGLHQETQYF,TGCGCCAGCAGTGGGCTACACCAAGAGACCCAGTACTTC
.,TRBJ2-2,.,TRBV29-1,CSVEVNTNTGELFF,TGCAGCGTTGAAGTTAACACGAACACCGGGGAGCTGTTTTTT
.,TRBJ2-3,.,TRBV12-3/TRBV12-4,CARRRGACTQYF,TGTGCCCGTCGACGGGGGGCCTGTACGCAGTATTTT
.,TRBJ1-4,.,TRBV3-1/TRBV3-2,CASSRKQGLSEKLFF,TGTGCCAGCAGCCGTAAGCAGGGTCTATCGGAAAAACTGTTTTTT
.,TRBJ2-1,.,TRBV11-3,CASSLDSSSSYNEQFF,TGTGCCAGCAGCTTGGACTCCTCCAGCTCCTACAATGAGCAGTTCTTC
.,TRBJ2-7,TRBD1,TRBV5-1,CASSLAGQPLGEQYF,TGCGCCAGCAGCTTGGCGGGACAGCCCCTCGGCGAGCAGTACTTC
.,TRBJ2-5,.,TRBV7-2,CASTRPGKGLQETQYF,TGTGCCAGTACCCGCCCCGGCAAGGGACTCCAAGAGACCCAGTACTTC
.,TRBJ1-2,.,TRBV28,CASSLSGRGPNYGYTF,TGTGCCAGCAGTTTATCTGGCAGGGGCCCAAACTATGGCTACACCTTC
once,TRBJ1-2,TRBD1,TRBV6-6,CASSDRVGGYTF,TGTGCCAGCAGCGACAGGGTCGGTGGCTACACCTTC
.,TRBJ2-1,TRBD2,TRBV28,CASSSRTSGINEQFF,TGTGCCAGCAGTTCCCGGACTAGCGGGATAAATGAGCAGTTCTTC
.,TRBJ1-3,.,TRBV6-7,CASARRIYSGNTIYF,TGTGCCAGCGCCCGCAGAATTTACTCTGGAAACACCATATATTTT
.,TRBJ1-1,TRBD1,TRBV5-1,CASRAGGRVSGTEAFF,TGCGCCAGCCGCGCAGGGGGCCGGGTATCGGGCACTGAAGCTTTCTTT
many,TRBJ1-4,.,TRBV7-9,CASSLYFGGTNEKLFF,TGTGCCAGCAGCTTATACTTCGGCGGGACTAATGAAAAACTGTTTTTT